A selection of T cell receptor beta chains follows, all from one sample in a study of T cell clusters in autoimmune cytopenias. TCRdb re-called the multiplex PCR reads and gives one entry per CDR3 protein, without DNA. Its clone listing holds 4,500 to 6,500 distinct CDR3 sequences. Input material: peripheral blood. These receptors all stem from a human donor with an autoimmune cytopenia or autoimmune hepatitis (not recorded which). Both conserved end residues are part of each CDR3. The size field is filled for only some rows; it gives once, few, many or a size class.

>TRBV12-3/TRBV12-4|NA|TRBJ2-7
CASSTAGGVYGQYF
>TRBV6-6|NA|TRBJ2-2
CASSYRRGGGYTGELFF
>TRBV19|medium-sized|TRBJ1-2
CASSTPAREEGVNYGYTF
>TRBV19|medium-sized|TRBJ2-7
CATGTGGHGQYF
>TRBV19|medium-sized|TRBJ2-3
CASSPNRLASTDTQYF
>TRBV20-1|NA|TRBJ2-7
CSAFRPSSYEQYF
>TRBV7-9|NA|TRBJ2-7
CASSQDGGQGIPYEQYF
>TRBV12-3/TRBV12-4|NA|TRBJ1-2
CASSLGFLYGYTF
>TRBV13|medium-sized|TRBJ1-3
CASSTRIGQPQGNTIYF
>TRBV13|NA|TRBJ2-1
CASSLGLAGGKYNEQFF
>TRBV6-5|NA|TRBJ2-5
CASRGLAGAAVRETQYF
>TRBV5-6|NA|TRBJ1-1
CASSLVRGDTEAFF
>TRBV30|medium-sized|TRBJ1-5
CAWSVSSRAVQPQHF
>TRBV27|medium-sized|TRBJ2-7
CASMTLSRDEQYF
>TRBV27|NA|TRBJ1-5
CASSLSKGAGLGNQPQHF
>TRBV6-5|medium-sized|TRBJ1-2
CASSSGGGTANYGYTF
>TRBV5-4|NA|TRBJ2-1
CASSLEASEQFF
>TRBV19|medium-sized|TRBJ1-6
CASKVEEINSPLHF
>TRBV6-5|NA|TRBJ1-1
CASSYSDGGYNTEAFF
>TRBV5-6|NA|TRBJ1-5
CASTLGGAGQPQHF
>TRBV11-1|medium-sized|TRBJ2-1
CASSLGTAYNEQFF
>TRBV12-3/TRBV12-4|NA|TRBJ2-3
CASSPQTPRGGGEQYF
>TRBV11-1|medium-sized|TRBJ1-2
CASSLTGADYGYTF
>TRBV5-1|NA|TRBJ1-2
CASGQGGEGGYTF
>TRBV27|NA|TRBJ1-3
CASGLSRGNTIYF
>TRBV21-1|NA|TRBJ2-3
CASTLGLAGGPDTQYF
>TRBV19|medium-sized|TRBJ1-5
CASSMLGVSNQPQHF
>TRBV13|NA|TRBJ2-5
CATRDREETQYF
>TRBV27|medium-sized|TRBJ2-7
CASSPSAGVSSYEQYF
>TRBV15|medium-sized|TRBJ1-5
CATSRILGTASNQPQHF
>TRBV5-6|NA|TRBJ1-2
CASSFGVRGYTF
>TRBV20-1|NA|TRBJ1-3
CSASPTGALGGNTIYF
>TRBV7-6|medium-sized|TRBJ1-2
CASTEWGRESGYTF
>TRBV6-5|medium-sized|TRBJ2-3
CASTAPGQSTDTQYF
>TRBV29-1|large|TRBJ2-3
CSVDPGTTDTQYF
>TRBV27|NA|TRBJ1-1
CASSSPLGGRGVTEAFF
>TRBV29-1|medium-sized|TRBJ1-5
CSAATSQAQHF
>TRBV5-4|NA|TRBJ1-5
CASRSRGTDYSNQPQHF
>TRBV14|NA|TRBJ1-4
CASSRRTGGTNEKLFF
>TRBV19|medium-sized|TRBJ2-1
CASSGGVAHNEQFF